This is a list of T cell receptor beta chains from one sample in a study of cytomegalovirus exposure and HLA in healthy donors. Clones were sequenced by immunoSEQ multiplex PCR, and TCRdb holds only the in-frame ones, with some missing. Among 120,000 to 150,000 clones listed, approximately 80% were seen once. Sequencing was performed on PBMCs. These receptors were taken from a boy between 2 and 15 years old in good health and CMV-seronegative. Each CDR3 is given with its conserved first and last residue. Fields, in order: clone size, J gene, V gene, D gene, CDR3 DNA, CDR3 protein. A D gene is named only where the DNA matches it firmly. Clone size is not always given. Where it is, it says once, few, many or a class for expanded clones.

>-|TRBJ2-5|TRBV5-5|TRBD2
TGTGCCAGCAGCTTGGGGACTAGCGGGAGGTTGGGTTCGAGTACCCAGTACTTC
CASSLGTSGRLGSSTQYF
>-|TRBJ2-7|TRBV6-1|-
TGTGCCAGCAGTGTAGGGTTGTGGCAACGAGGTACAGGGAGATCCTACGAGCAGTACTTC
CASSVGLWQRGTGRSYEQYF
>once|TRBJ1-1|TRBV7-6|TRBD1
TGTGCCAGCAGTCAGGACAGGGGGCCCGAGCCCAACACTGAAGCTTTCTTT
CASSQDRGPEPNTEAFF
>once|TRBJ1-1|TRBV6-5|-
TGTGCCAGCAGTTCCCTCTTCAACAGGATAACTGAAGCTTTCTTT
CASSSLFNRITEAFF
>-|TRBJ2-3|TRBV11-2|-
TGTGCCAGCAGCTTAACGCAGCGGCCAGATACGCAGTATTTT
CASSLTQRPDTQYF
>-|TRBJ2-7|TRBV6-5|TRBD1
TGTGCCAGCAGTTACTCGTACAGGGGTAACGAGCAGTACTTC
CASSYSYRGNEQYF
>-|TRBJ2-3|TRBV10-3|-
TGTGCCATCAGCGACAGAAGCACAGATACGCAGTATTTT
CAISDRSTDTQYF
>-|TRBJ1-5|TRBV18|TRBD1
TGTGCCAGCTCACCGGGACAGGGCAGCAATCAGCCCCAGCATTTT
CASSPGQGSNQPQHF
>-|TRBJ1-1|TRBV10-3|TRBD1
TGTGCCACCAGACAGGGTCTGAACACTGAAGCTTTCTTT
CATRQGLNTEAFF
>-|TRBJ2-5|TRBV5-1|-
TGCGCCAGCAGCTTGTCCCCAGGGATCGGGGAGACCCAGTACTTC
CASSLSPGIGETQYF
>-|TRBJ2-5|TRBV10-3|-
TGTGCCATCAGTGAGTCGGAGGAGGGTTGGAGACAACCCCTTTTCTTATACCAAGAGACCCAGTACTTC
CAISESEEGWRQPLFLYQETQYF
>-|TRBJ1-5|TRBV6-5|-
TGTGCCAGCAGTCCCCGGGGGGGAGGTTATCAGCCCCAGCATTTT
CASSPRGGGYQPQHF
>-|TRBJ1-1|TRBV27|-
TGTGCCAGCAGGCCCAACGATAGGAACACTGAAGCTTTCTTT
CASRPNDRNTEAFF
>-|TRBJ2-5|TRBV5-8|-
TGTGCCAGCACCGTCCCGCGCAGGGCCCAAGAGACCCAGTACTTC
CASTVPRRAQETQYF
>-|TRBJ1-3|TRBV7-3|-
TGTGCCAGCAGCTCCAAGCCGGGGGTCTCTGGAAACACCATATATTTT
CASSSKPGVSGNTIYF
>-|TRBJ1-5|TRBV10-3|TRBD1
TGTGCCATCAGGGACGGACAGGGGCGGGGTCAGCCCCAGCATTTT
CAIRDGQGRGQPQHF
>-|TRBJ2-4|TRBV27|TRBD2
TGTGCCAGCAGTTGGACTAGCTCCAAAAACATTCAGTACTTC
CASSWTSSKNIQYF
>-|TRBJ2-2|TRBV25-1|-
TGTGCCAGCTCCGGGACATCCACCGGGGAGCTGTTTTTT
CASSGTSTGELFF
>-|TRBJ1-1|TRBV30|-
TGTGCCTGGACCCCGGTCGGGGGTCCGCACACTGAAGCTTCCTTT
CAWTPVGGPHTEASF
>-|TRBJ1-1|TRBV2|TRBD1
TGTGCCAGCAGTCCGCAGGGGGCTACTGAAGCTTTCTTT
CASSPQGATEAFF
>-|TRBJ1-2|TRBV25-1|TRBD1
TGTGCCAGCAGAGGACAGGGAGTTCTCTTGGGTGGCTACACCTTC
CASRGQGVLLGGYTF
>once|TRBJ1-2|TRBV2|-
TGTGCCAGCGACTCAAGGGACACCGGCTATGGCTACACCTTC
CASDSRDTGYGYTF
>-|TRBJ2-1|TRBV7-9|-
TGTGCCAGCAGCTCGACTCGGGGTAGGAGCTCCTACAATGAGCAGTTCTTC
CASSSTRGRSSYNEQFF
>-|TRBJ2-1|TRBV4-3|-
TGCGCCAGCAGCCAAGGGTCTAGAACGGCCCAGAATGAGCAGTTCTTC
CASSQGSRTAQNEQFF
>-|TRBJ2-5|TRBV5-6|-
TGTGCCAGCAGCTTGGCCACGAGGGTGGGAGAGACCCAGTACTTC
CASSLATRVGETQYF
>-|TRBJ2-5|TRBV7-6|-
TGTGCCAGCGGACATTGGCAAGAGACCCAGTACTTC
CASGHWQETQYF
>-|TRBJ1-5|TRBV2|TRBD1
TGTGCCAGCAGCAAGGACAGGAATGGGCAGCCCCAGCATTTT
CASSKDRNGQPQHF
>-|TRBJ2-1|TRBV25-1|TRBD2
TGTGCCAGCAGTGCCCTAGCGGGAGGGCCAAATGAGCAGTTCTTC
CASSALAGGPNEQFF
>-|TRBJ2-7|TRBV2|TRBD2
TGTGCCAGCAGTTTGGGACTAGCGGGACGCTCCTACGAGCAGTACTTC
CASSLGLAGRSYEQYF
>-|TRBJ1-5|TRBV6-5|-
TGTGCCAGCAGTTACGGACTCAATCAGCCCCAGCATTTT
CASSYGLNQPQHF
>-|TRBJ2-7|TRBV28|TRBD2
TGTGCCAGCAGTTTAAGCAGCGGGAGGGCCTGGTACGAGCAGTACTTC
CASSLSSGRAWYEQYF
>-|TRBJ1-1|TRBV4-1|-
TGCGCCAGCAGCCAAATGATCAGGGTGAACACTGAAGCTTTCTTT
CASSQMIRVNTEAFF
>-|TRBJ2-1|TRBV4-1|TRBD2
TGCGCCAGCAGCCAAGTTCGAGGACTAGCGGGGGATGACAATGAGCAGTTCTTC
CASSQVRGLAGDDNEQFF
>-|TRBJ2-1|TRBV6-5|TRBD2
TGTGCCAGCAGTTACGGACTAGCATACAATGAGCAGTTCTTC
CASSYGLAYNEQFF
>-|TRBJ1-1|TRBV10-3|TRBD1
TGTGCCATCAGCCCCGGACAGGGGAACACTGAAGCTTTCTTT
CAISPGQGNTEAFF
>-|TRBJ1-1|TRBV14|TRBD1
TGTGCCAGCAGCCAAGTTAGGGGGCTATGGAACACTGAAGCTTTCTTT
CASSQVRGLWNTEAFF
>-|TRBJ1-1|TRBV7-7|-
TGTGCCAGCAGCCCCCTCTCGACAGGGAACACTGAAGCTTTCTTT
CASSPLSTGNTEAFF
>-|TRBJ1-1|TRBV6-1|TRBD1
TGTGCCAGCAGTGCCACGACAGGGGGTTCCACTGAAGCTTTCTTT
CASSATTGGSTEAFF
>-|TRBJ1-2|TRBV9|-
TGTGCCAGCAGCGTAGGCCCCGGACACGATGGCTACACCTTC
CASSVGPGHDGYTF
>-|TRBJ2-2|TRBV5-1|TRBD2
TGCGCCAGCAGCTGGACTAGCGGGGGCCATAACACCGGGGAGCTGTTTTTT
CASSWTSGGHNTGELFF
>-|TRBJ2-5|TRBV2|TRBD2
TGTGCCAGCAGTCGACACGTAGCGGGGGGGTTTAAAGAGACCCAGTACTTC
CASSRHVAGGFKETQYF
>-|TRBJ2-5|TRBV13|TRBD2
TGTGCTAGCAGCCATCGGGGGGACGGAGAAGAGACCCAGTACTTC
CASSHRGDGEETQYF
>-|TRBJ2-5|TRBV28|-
TGTGCCAGCAGCGACGGGGGTGGGAGCGTACTCCCAGAGACCCAGTACTTC
CASSDGGGSVLPETQYF
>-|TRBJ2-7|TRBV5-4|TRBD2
TGTGCCAGCAGCGGGAGGGCGGAAAACTCCTACGAGCAGTACTTC
CASSGRAENSYEQYF
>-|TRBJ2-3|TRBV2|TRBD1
TGTGCCAGCAGTCCCGACGCAGGGGGACCTCAGCCCCAGTATTTT
CASSPDAGGPQPQYF
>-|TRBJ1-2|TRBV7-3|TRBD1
TGTGCCAGCAGCTTTACAGGGGAAGGTGGCTACACCTTC
CASSFTGEGGYTF
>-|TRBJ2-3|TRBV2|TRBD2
TGTGCCAGCAGGGGGACTAGCGGTTCTAGCACAGATACGCAGTATTTT
CASRGTSGSSTDTQYF
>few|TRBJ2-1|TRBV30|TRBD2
TGTGCCTGGAGCCGTCTAATGGGGGGGTACAATGAGCAGTTCTTC
CAWSRLMGGYNEQFF